These 28 T cell receptor beta chains share one sample of origin, sequenced in a study of shared clonotypes between healthy human individuals. Produced via immunoSEQ multiplex PCR; TCRdb's table is partial and in-frame only. Of more than 2 million clones in the sample, 80% to 95% were seen once. Naive CD8 cells were CD45RO-negative, positively selected for CCR7, excluding terminally differentiated effector memory CD45RA+ cells. The sequenced sample consisted of naive CD8+ T cells from PBMCs. These receptors came from a man younger than 35 in good health. Some clones in this sample may be carry-over from other donors' samples.

The V call is TRBV7-6, the J call TRBJ2-7, with 7 positions matching TRBD2. The germline gives CDR1 SGHVS, CDR2 FNYEAQ. This CDR3 contains 14 residues. The V gene end was trimmed by 8 bases and the J gene end by 4 bases; junction bases not matched to a gene: 11. DNA of the CDR3: TGTGCCAGCGGGGAGGGCGGATTTGGATACGAGCAGTACTTC. Translating it yields CASGEGGFGYEQYF.

The rearrangement joins TRBV4-3 to TRBJ1-2; the match to TRBD1 covers 8 bases. In germline, CDR1 is LGHNA, CDR2 YSLEER. The V and J ends lost 0 bases and 1 base, in that order; junction bases with no gene match: 10. This CDR3 has 18 amino acids. The CDR3 region is CASSQDFVPGGYNYGYTF. The CDR3 DNA reads TGCGCCAGCAGCCAAGATTTCGTTCCAGGGGGCTATAACTATGGCTACACCTTC.

CDR3 nucleotides: TGTGCCAGCAGCGTAGTATCCCAGCGGGAGTACGCCGATACGCAGTATTTT. Protein product: CASSVVSQREYADTQYF. The chain links TRBV9 to TRBJ2-3, with 8 bases aligning to TRBD2. Germline V gene lookup returns CDR1 SGDLS and CDR2 YYNGEE. Trimming cost V 0 bases and J 6 bases; bases outside gene matches: 12. The CDR3 has 17 residues. The full variable domain, rest sourced from reference TRBV9 and TRBJ2-3, is DSGVTQTPKHLITATGQRVTLRCSPRSGDLSVYWYQQSLDQGLQFLIQYYNGEERAKGNILERFSAQQFPDLHSELNLSSLELGDSALYFCASSVVSQREYADTQYFGPGTRLTVL.

V and J are TRBV7-9 and TRBJ1-1; 11 bases line up with TRBD1. V shed 6 bases and J 1 base; nucleotides not matched to a gene: 10. The germline V gene has CDR1 SEHNR and CDR2 FQNEAQ (reference sequence). The length of the CDR3 is 17 residues. Written as DNA, the CDR3 is TGTGCCAGCAGATTGGGGACAGGGGGAAGAGAGAACACTGAAGCTTTCTTT. It specifies CASRLGTGGRENTEAFF.

The V call is TRBV27, the J call TRBJ2-7; D is possibly TRBD2 (5 bases). Germline CDR1 and CDR2: MNHEY and SMNVEV (reference sequence). This CDR3 has 14 residues. Trimming took 5 bases from V and 2 from J, leaving 13 bases between them. CDR3 coding DNA: TGTGCCAGCAGTCTAAACGCGGGTCCCTACGAGCAGTACTTC. It encodes CASSLNAGPYEQYF.

This clone was counted a single time. The rearrangement uses TRBV9 and TRBJ2-2; D is perhaps TRBD1 (6 bases). Deletions cut 3 bases from V and 6 bases from J, with 12 bases between. This CDR3 region has 14 residues. In germline, CDR1 is SGDLS, CDR2 YYNGEE. DNA of the CDR3: TGTGCCAGCAGCGATCGGACAGTATCCGGGGAGCTGTTTTTT. This gives the protein CASSDRTVSGELFF.

This clone was seen a single time. Its ends do not fully match the called genes, so a read error is possible. The V call is TRBV5-1, the J call TRBJ1-2; 7 bases are shared with TRBD1. The length of the CDR3 is 14 residues. Germline V gives CDR1 SGHRS, CDR2 YFSETQ. The CDR3 spells CVSSFSGTDYGYTF. The DNA of the CDR3 is TGCGTCAGCAGCTTCTCCGGGACAGACTATGGCTACACCTTC.

V gene TRBV2 combines with J gene TRBJ2-2; TRBD2 matches at 12 bases. The V gene's germline CDR1 is SNHLY and CDR2 FYNNEI. V shed 7 bases and J 7 bases; nucleotides not matched to a gene: 13. This CDR3 is built from 17 residues. CDR3 nucleotides: TGTGCCAGCACCCGGACTAGCGGGGACCCAGCTTTCGGGGAGCTGTTTTTT. This translates into CASTRTSGDPAFGELFF.

This clone occurred a few times. The V call is TRBV14, the J call TRBJ1-4; D unresolved. The CDR3 sequence is 12 residues long. Germline-derived CDR1 and CDR2 are SGHDN and FVKESK. V was clipped by 1 base and J by 8 bases, with 5 bases between them. CDR3 residues: CASSQGKEKLFF. CDR3 DNA: TGTGCCAGCAGCCAAGGGAAGGAAAAACTGTTTTTT.

This sequence joins TRBV6-6 and TRBJ1-4; TRBD1 is a possible D gene (5 bases). CDR3 length: 14 amino acids. Deletions cut 2 bases from V and 7 bases from J, with 11 bases between. The germline V gene encodes CDR1 MNHNY and CDR2 SVGAGI (reference sequence). The CDR3 bases are TGTGCCAGCAGTTACGGAGGGACGGGTGAAAAACTGTTTTTT. Translated, it gives CASSYGGTGEKLFF.

This clone was counted once. Written as DNA, the CDR3 is TGCAGCGTCGAAACTAGCGGGAGGAACACCGGGGAGCTGTTTTTT. Translating it yields CSVETSGRNTGELFF. The chain carries TRBV29-1 and TRBJ2-2, with TRBD2 matching 11 bases. Germline values: CDR1 SQVTM, CDR2 ANQGSEA. This CDR3 contains 15 residues. Trimming cost V 6 bases and J 1 base; bases outside gene matches: 4.

The chain links TRBV7-6 to TRBJ2-1, with TRBD2 matching 9 bases. CDR3 length: 16 residues. The germline V gene encodes CDR1 SGHVS and CDR2 FNYEAQ. The junction had 13 bases not matched to a gene; V was cut back by 4 bases and J by 9 bases. CDR3 residues: CASSSRFSGRSGEQFF. CDR3 nucleotide sequence: TGTGCCAGCAGCTCGCGTTTTAGCGGGAGATCGGGTGAGCAGTTCTTC.

The chain couples TRBV11-1 to TRBJ2-5, with a tentative D call TRBD1 (6 bases). CDR3 size: 14 residues. The germline V gene encodes CDR1 SGHAT and CDR2 FQDESV (reference sequence). Trimming pared 2 bases from V and 5 bases from J, leaving 12 bases between. For the CDR3, the DNA is TGTGCCAGCAGCTTAAGACAGGTTTTTGAGACCCAGTACTTC. Encoded protein: CASSLRQVFETQYF.

CDR3 residues: CASSFILDPYNEQFF. The CDR3 DNA reads as TGTGCCAGCAGTTTCATCCTAGACCCCTACAATGAGCAGTTCTTC. The V gene is TRBV27, the J gene TRBJ2-1; D call uncertain. This CDR3 spans 15 amino acids. The V gene's germline CDR1 is MNHEY and CDR2 SMNVEV (reference sequence). The V end was cut by 3 bases, the J end by 2 bases, with 11 bases between.

This chain uses TRBV6-5 with TRBJ2-7; D remains ambiguous. CDR1 is MNHEY, CDR2 SVGAGI, per germline. Trimming pared 5 bases from V and 2 bases from J, leaving 13 bases between. This CDR3 region has 14 residues. This CDR3 is CASSPGKRPYEQYF. The CDR3 DNA is TGTGCCAGCAGTCCAGGAAAGAGACCCTACGAGCAGTACTTC.

This clone occurred once. J is TRBJ2-1 and V is TRBV29-1, with D unresolved. In germline, CDR1 is SQVTM, CDR2 ANQGSEA. This CDR3 contains 12 residues. With 4 bases removed from V and 9 bases from J, the gap between germline ends came to 13 bases. The chain's CDR3 is CSVVGGFGEQFF. For the CDR3, the DNA is TGCAGCGTTGTAGGTGGATTTGGTGAGCAGTTCTTC.

This chain links TRBV19 with TRBJ2-1; unclear D gene. Trimming pared 0 bases from V and 4 bases from J, leaving 10 bases between. The CDR3 spans 15 residues. Germline CDR1 LNHDA, CDR2 SQIVND (reference sequence). CDR3 protein: CASSIELDGYNEQFF. The CDR3 region has the DNA TGTGCCAGTAGTATAGAGTTGGACGGTTACAATGAGCAGTTCTTC.

The count of this clone is one. The genes are TRBV11-2 and TRBJ2-7, with D unclear. CDR1 is SGHAT and CDR2 is FQNNGV in the germline V gene. Trimming left V 5 bases short and J 2 bases short, with 10 bases between. The CDR3 consists of 13 residues. The CDR3 here is CASSRDLAYEQYF. CDR3 in DNA: TGTGCCAGCAGCCGCGACCTCGCCTACGAGCAGTACTTC. The complete variable domain, with remaining parts taken from reference TRBV11-2 and TRBJ2-7, reads EAGVAQSPRYKIIEKRQSVAFWCNPISGHATLYWYQQILGQGPKLLIQFQNNGVVDDSQLPKDRFSAERLKGVDSTLKIQPAKLEDSAVYLCASSRDLAYEQYFGPGTRLTVT.

The chain joins TRBV19 to TRBJ1-1, with D perhaps matching TRBD1 (5 bases). There are 14 residues in the CDR3. Germline V lookup: CDR1 LNHDA, CDR2 SQIVND (reference sequence). Trimming shortened V by 7 bases and J by 1 base, and 13 bases separated the two germline ends. CDR3 residues: CASIGWRGNTEAFF. CDR3 nucleotide sequence: TGTGCCAGTATAGGTTGGAGGGGGAACACTGAAGCTTTCTTT.

The genes are TRBV7-9 and TRBJ2-1, with 8 bases that match TRBD2. After removal of 2 bases from V and 5 bases from J, the junction contained 5 bases not matched to a gene. Per germline, CDR1 SEHNR and CDR2 FQNEAQ (reference sequence). This CDR3 has 15 amino acids. CDR3 sequence (DNA): TGTGCCAGCAGCTTATCGGGAGGGGTTGACAATGAGCAGTTCTTC. This gives the protein CASSLSGGVDNEQFF.

This clone was detected only once. The rearrangement links TRBV21-1 to TRBJ1-1; the table's D gene call, TRBD1, was not cross checked with the DNA. TRBV21-1 corresponds to a pseudogene. CDR3 size: 16 residues. CDR3 coding DNA: TGTGCCAGCAGCAAATTAATCGGCAGGGCTCCCACTGAAGCTTTCTTT. Translating gives CASSKLIGRAPTEAFF.

The gene calls are TRBV7-8 and TRBJ2-7; 9 nucleotides align to TRBD2. With V trimmed by 6 bases and J by 4 bases, 7 bases remained unmatched. This CDR3 has 14 amino acids. CDR1 is SGHVS and CDR2 is FQNEAQ in the germline V gene. This chain's CDR3 is CASSPDAGGYEQYF. The CDR3 nucleotides are TGTGCCAGCAGTCCCGACGCGGGAGGGTACGAGCAGTACTTC.

This sequence joins TRBV9 and TRBJ2-7; 11 bases line up with TRBD2. In germline, CDR1 is SGDLS, CDR2 YYNGEE. The CDR3 sequence is 15 residues long. V dropped 4 bases and J dropped 5; count of bases not matched to a gene: 8. CDR3: CASSPRLAGSHEQYF. The CDR3 DNA follows: TGTGCCAGCAGCCCCCGACTAGCGGGAAGCCACGAGCAGTACTTC.

The V and J genes are TRBV4-2 and TRBJ2-3, with 8 nucleotides matching TRBD2. The CDR3 spans 17 residues. J lost 7 bases, V lost 0 bases, and 12 bases had no gene match. Germline V CDR1 and CDR2: LGHNA, YNFKEQ. CDR3 DNA sequence: TGTGCCAGCAGCCAAGAGGACGCGACTAGCGAGTCAAATACGCAGTATTTT. Protein: CASSQEDATSESNTQYF.

V gene TRBV13 combines with J gene TRBJ2-3; D is perhaps TRBD1 (5 bases). Trimming left V 5 bases short and J 2 bases short, with 11 bases between. This CDR3 is 14 amino acids long. CDR1 and CDR2 from the germline V gene are PRHDT and FYEKMQ (reference sequence). Written as DNA, the CDR3 is TGTGCCAGCAGCCTTGGCAGGGACACAGATACGCAGTATTTT. Amino acids: CASSLGRDTDTQYF.

The chain uses TRBV28 and TRBJ1-5; TRBD1 is a possible D gene (5 bases). The germline V and J ends were trimmed by 2 bases and 7 bases, with 21 bases remaining between them. This CDR3 spans 17 amino acids. Germline V gene sequence: CDR1 MDHEN, CDR2 SYDVKM. DNA for the CDR3: TGTGCCAGCAGTTTAGACCGGGACGCCTTTTCCGGGCAGCCCCAGCATTTT. This translates into CASSLDRDAFSGQPQHF. The full variable domain, its missing parts supplied by reference TRBV28 and TRBJ1-5, is DVKVTQSSRYLVKRTGEKVFLECVQDMDHENMFWYRQDPGLGLRLIYFSYDVKMKEKGDIPEGYSVSREKKERFSLILESASTNQTSMYLCASSLDRDAFSGQPQHFGDGTRLSIL.

The CDR3 DNA reads as TGTGCCAGCAGCGTGTTGGAGGGTGCCGCCACTGAAGCTTTCTTT. Translation: CASSVLEGAATEAFF. The rearrangement links TRBV7-9 to TRBJ1-1; D is uncertain. The CDR3 runs to 15 residues. V was pared by 5 bases and J by 4 bases, with 17 bases between. The germline CDR1 and CDR2 sequences are SEHNR and FQNEAQ (reference sequence).

V gene TRBV7-2 combines with J gene TRBJ2-2; D is perhaps TRBD2 (6 bases). V was trimmed by 4 bases and J by 4 bases, leaving 16 bases between them. CDR3 size: 16 residues. CDR1 is SGHTA and CDR2 is FQGNSA in the germline V gene. The CDR3 sequence: CASSSLRGGTTGELFF. The CDR3 coding sequence is TGTGCCAGCAGCTCCCTTCGGGGAGGTACCACCGGGGAGCTGTTTTTT. Full variable domain (missing parts from reference TRBV7-2 and TRBJ2-2): GAGVSQSPSNKVTEKGKDVELRCDPISGHTALYWYRQSLGQGLEFLIYFQGNSAPDKSGLPSDRFSAERTGGSVSTLTIQRTQQEDSAVYLCASSSLRGGTTGELFFGEGSRLTVL.